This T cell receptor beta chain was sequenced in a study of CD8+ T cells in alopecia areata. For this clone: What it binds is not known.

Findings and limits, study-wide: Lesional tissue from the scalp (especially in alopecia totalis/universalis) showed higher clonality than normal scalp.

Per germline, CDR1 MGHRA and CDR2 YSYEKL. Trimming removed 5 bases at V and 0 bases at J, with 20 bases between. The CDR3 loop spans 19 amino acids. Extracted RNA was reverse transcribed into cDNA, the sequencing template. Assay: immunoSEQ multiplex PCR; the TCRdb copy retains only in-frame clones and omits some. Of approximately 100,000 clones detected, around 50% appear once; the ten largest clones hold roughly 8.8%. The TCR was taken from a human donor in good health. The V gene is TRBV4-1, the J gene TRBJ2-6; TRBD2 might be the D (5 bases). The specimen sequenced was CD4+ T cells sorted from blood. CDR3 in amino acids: CASSGQVGRESSGANVLTF. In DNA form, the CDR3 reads TGCGCCAGCAGCGGGCAGGTTGGACGGGAAAGCTCTGGGGCCAACGTCCTGACTTTC.